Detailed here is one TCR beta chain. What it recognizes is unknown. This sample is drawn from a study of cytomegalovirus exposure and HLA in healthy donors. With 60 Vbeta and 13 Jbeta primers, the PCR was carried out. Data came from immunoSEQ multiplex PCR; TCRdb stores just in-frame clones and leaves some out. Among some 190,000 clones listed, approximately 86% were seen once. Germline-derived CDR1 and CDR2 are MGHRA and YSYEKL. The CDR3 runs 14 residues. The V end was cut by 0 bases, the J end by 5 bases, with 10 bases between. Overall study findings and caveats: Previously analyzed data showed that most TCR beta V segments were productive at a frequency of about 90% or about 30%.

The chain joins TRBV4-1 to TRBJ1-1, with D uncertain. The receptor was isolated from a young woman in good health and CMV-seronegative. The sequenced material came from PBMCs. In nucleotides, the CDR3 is TGCGCCAGCAGCCAAGAGCCAGATTTGACTGAAGCTTTCTTT. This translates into CASSQEPDLTEAFF.